The sequence of this T cell receptor (beta chain) was determined in a study of blood T cell repertoires in COVID-19. Study at large: In each case, the material was cDNA or gDNA derived from T cells, B-cell-depleted T cells, or PBMCs.

The assay was immunoSEQ multiplex PCR, and TCRdb's table has in-frame clones only and misses some. The sample holds under 200,000 clones; about 87% are singletons and the top ten take around 2.5%. V shed 3 bases, J shed 0 bases, and the junction held 8 bases outside the gene matches. CDR3 length equals 17 residues. Per germline, CDR1 LNHDA and CDR2 SQIVND (reference sequence). The chain has TRBV19 and TRBJ1-5; TRBD1 matches 7 bases. Sequences were obtained from peripheral blood. The TCR was taken from a woman at least 80 years old with COVID-19, enrolled during active disease. CDR3 protein: CASSILTGHISNQPQHF. CDR3 sequence (DNA): TGTGCCAGTAGTATCTTGACAGGGCACATTAGCAATCAGCCCCAGCATTTT.